Below, 21 T cell receptor beta chains from the same sample are listed, as sequenced in a study of vaccination and CD4 T cells after COVID-19 (dated by TCRdb to about 2022). The library was prepared using PCR. Sequencing was carried out with an Illumina iSeq 100. DNA from cultured CD4+ T cells underwent TCR sequencing with the Oncomine TCR Beta short-read assay at the Johns Hopkins FTIC core. Clones were called with MiXCR by TCRdb after fastp trimmed the public reads at Q25, and only in-frame beta chains were retained. One record per CDR3 amino acid sequence lists the most common genes and DNA. The sample table contains 9,500 to 15,000 distinct CDR3 sequences; only one count was recorded for roughly 30% of them. The ten top clones hold about 14% of the sample. The antigens these receptors bind are not known. The sample's treatment or condition label is to be understood as: 10-day PBMC culture with coronavirus spike peptide pools or control peptides (ViraFEST assay).

The sample here was CD4+ T cells from blood, cultured in vitro, taken after SARS-CoV-2 vaccination. The receptors stem from a human donor who had recovered from COVID-19.

The chain recombines TRBV20-1 with TRBJ1-6; D may be TRBD1 (6 bases). Per the germline V gene, CDR1 is DFQATT and CDR2 is SNEGSKA (reference sequence). The CDR3 spans 13 residues. With 4 bases removed from V and 9 bases from J, the gap between germline ends came to 13 bases. The CDR3: CSAIGDTASPLHF. Here the CDR3 DNA reads TGCAGTGCTATAGGGGACACGGCTTCACCCCTCCACTTT.

This chain uses TRBV7-2 with TRBJ1-3; weak D call: TRBD1 (6 bases). CDR1 SGHTA and CDR2 FQGNSA come from the germline V gene. This CDR3 comprises 15 residues. V was shortened by 2 bases and J by 0 bases, with 8 bases between the two germline ends. CDR3 sequence (DNA): TGTGCCAGCAGCTTACAGGACAGCTCTGGAAACACCATATATTTT. It translates to CASSLQDSSGNTIYF.

This chain connects TRBV7-8 to TRBJ2-3; TRBD2 matches at 7 bases. This CDR3 comprises 15 residues. The germline CDR1 and CDR2 sequences are SGHVS and FQNEAQ. V lost 3 bases, J lost 4 bases, and 7 bases stayed unmatched. The DNA of the CDR3 is TGTGCCAGCAGCTTTATGGGGGGACTACCAGATACGCAGTATTTT. It specifies CASSFMGGLPDTQYF.

This clonotype was seen a handful of times. The chain couples TRBV28 to TRBJ2-3, with 7 bases that match TRBD2. The CDR3 length is 15 residues. Germline values: CDR1 MDHEN, CDR2 SYDVKM. The trim removed 6 bases at V and 1 base at J, leaving 7 bases unmatched. The CDR3 nucleotides read TGTGCCAGCAGCCTGGGAGGGGTCGGCACAGATACGCAGTATTTT. Protein: CASSLGGVGTDTQYF. Combining the CDR3 with reference TRBV28 and TRBJ2-3 gives the whole variable domain DVKVTQSSRYLVKRTGEKVFLECVQDMDHENMFWYRQDPGLGLRLIYFSYDVKMKEKGDIPEGYSVSREKKERFSLILESASTNQTSMYLCASSLGGVGTDTQYFGPGTRLTVL.

In this sample, this clonotype turned up a few times. The V gene is TRBV6-2 or TRBV6-3, the J gene TRBJ1-2; the D gene is possibly TRBD1 (6 bases). Germline V lookup: CDR1 MNHEY, CDR2 SVGEGT. The length of the CDR3 is 15 residues. V was trimmed by 4 bases and J by 4 bases, leaving 16 bases between them. CDR3 DNA: TGTGCCAGCAGTTCCGGGGGGGCGCTGGGCTATGGCTACACCTTC. Translated, it gives CASSSGGALGYGYTF.

This clonotype was found a few times. This chain uses TRBV7-2 with TRBJ2-1; 9 bases fit TRBD2. The V gene's germline CDR1 is SGHTA and CDR2 FQGNSA. V shed 1 base and J 8 bases; nucleotides not matched to a gene: 6. This CDR3 contains 15 residues. This CDR3 reads CASSLGGAGGDEQFF. In DNA form, the CDR3 reads TGTGCCAGCAGCTTAGGAGGGGCGGGGGGGGATGAGCAGTTCTTC.

This clonotype came up a few times. V usage is TRBV7-9 and J usage is TRBJ1-1; D remains unclear. Trimming took 5 bases from V and 5 from J, leaving 12 bases between them. CDR1 and CDR2 (germline): SEHNR, FQNEAQ (reference sequence). The CDR3 runs to 13 residues. DNA of the CDR3: TGTGCCAGCAGCCTTATCGTCGGGACTGAAGCTTTCTTT. Its translation: CASSLIVGTEAFF.

The chain carries TRBV19 and TRBJ2-1, with D hard to call. Germline V lookup: CDR1 LNHDA, CDR2 SQIVND (reference sequence). Trimming pared 3 bases from V and 0 bases from J, leaving 12 bases between. There are 16 residues in the CDR3. In DNA, the CDR3 is TGTGCCAGTAGTATGAGGAGCGCCAGCTCCTACAATGAGCAGTTCTTC. Its translation: CASSMRSASSYNEQFF.

This clonotype was seen only once. The J gene is TRBJ2-1, the V gene TRBV7-9; D not resolved. Trimming left V 7 bases short and J 0 bases short, with 10 bases between. The CDR3 is made up of 14 amino acids. Germline CDR1 SEHNR, CDR2 FQNEAQ (reference sequence). CDR3 residues: CASNDLSSYNEQFF. In nucleotides, the CDR3 is TGTGCCAGCAACGACTTGAGCTCCTACAATGAGCAGTTCTTC. The whole variable domain, remainder taken from reference TRBV7-9 and TRBJ2-1, is DTGVSQNPRHKITKRGQNVTFRCDPISEHNRLYWYRQTLGQGPEFLTYFQNEAQLEKSRLLSDRFSAERPKGSFSTLEIQRTEQGDSAMYLCASNDLSSYNEQFFGPGTRLTVL.

V usage is TRBV6-2 or TRBV6-3 and J usage is TRBJ2-1; D gene uncertain. This CDR3 has 14 residues. Germline CDR1 reads MNHEY; CDR2 reads SVGEGT. The germline V and J ends were trimmed by 7 bases and 9 bases, with 19 bases remaining between them. CDR3 sequence reads: CASTQTTNHGEQFF. The CDR3, as DNA: TGTGCCAGCACCCAAACTACGAATCATGGTGAGCAGTTCTTC.

The chain couples TRBV6-1 to TRBJ2-7; a possible D gene is TRBD1 (6 bases). Trimming removed 6 bases from V and 3 bases from J, with 18 bases in between. The CDR3 spans 15 residues. CDR1 and CDR2 from the germline V gene are MNHNS and SASEGT. The CDR3 nucleotides read TGTGCCAGCAGACAGGGACCAGCGGCAAACTACGAGCAGTACTTC. This gives the protein CASRQGPAANYEQYF.

This clonotype was seen a few times. This chain joins TRBV6-4 and TRBJ2-5; D is ambiguous. Germline V CDR1 and CDR2: MRHNA, SNTAGT. CDR3 length equals 13 residues. V lost 5 bases, J lost 4 bases, and 11 bases lay in between. The CDR3 DNA reads as TGTGCCAGCAGTCCCGGTATGGGAGAGACCCAGTACTTC. It yields the protein CASSPGMGETQYF.

This clonotype occurred a few times. The chain carries TRBV28 and TRBJ1-1, with D hard to call. The CDR3 has 12 residues. The V gene's germline CDR1 is MDHEN and CDR2 SYDVKM. The V gene lost 1 base and the J gene lost 11 bases, with 11 bases spanning the gap. The CDR3 sequence: CASSLLVSKAFF. The CDR3 coding sequence is TGTGCCAGCAGTTTATTGGTCAGTAAGGCTTTCTTT.

This clonotype has a handful of counts. One end of the junction does not line up with germline, which may come from a read error. V usage is TRBV11-2 and J usage is TRBJ2-7; 10 bases agree with TRBD1. From germline, CDR1 is SGHAT and CDR2 FQNNGV. The length of the CDR3 is 13 residues. In DNA form, the CDR3 reads TGTGCCAGCAGCTTTAGTGCGGGACAGGGGTTTTCCTTC. It yields the protein CASSFSAGQGFSF.

As to this clonotype: This sequence may be a read error, since a much larger clone differs from it by one base. This chain links TRBV20-1 with TRBJ2-1, with 10 bases fitting TRBD2. The CDR3 runs to 18 residues. V dropped 8 bases and J dropped 4; count of bases not matched to a gene: 20. The germline CDR1 and CDR2 sequences are DFQATT and SNEGSKA (reference sequence). This CDR3 reads CSTPKLEREGPWYNEQFF. The CDR3 DNA reads TGCAGTACGCCAAAACTTGAGCGGGAGGGCCCGTGGTACAATGAGCAGTTCTTC.

In this sample, this clonotype turned up a few times. J is TRBJ1-4 and V is TRBV7-2; D is uncertain. Germline CDR1 and CDR2: SGHTA and FQGNSA. CDR3 length: 16 amino acids. V lost 2 bases, J lost 7 bases, and 17 bases lay in between. CDR3 nucleotides: TGTGCCAGCAGCTTACAATCCTTCGGTGGGAGTGAAAAACTGTTTTTT. This encodes CASSLQSFGGSEKLFF. The whole variable domain, remainder taken from reference TRBV7-2 and TRBJ1-4, is GAGVSQSPSNKVTEKGKDVELRCDPISGHTALYWYRQSLGQGLEFLIYFQGNSAPDKSGLPSDRFSAERTGGSVSTLTIQRTQQEDSAVYLCASSLQSFGGSEKLFFGSGTQLSVL.

The chain combines TRBV6-1 with TRBJ1-1; D not resolved. CDR1 MNHNS and CDR2 SASEGT come from the germline V gene. V dropped 7 bases and J dropped 3 bases, with 15 bases sitting between them. The CDR3 length is 14 residues. Written as DNA, the CDR3 is TGTGCCAGCACGAAACAGAGGAGAGACACTGAAGCTTTCTTT. It codes for CASTKQRRDTEAFF.

The V call is TRBV11-1, the J call TRBJ1-5; TRBD1 is a possible D gene (6 bases). Germline CDR1 and CDR2: SGHAT and FQDESV (reference sequence). The CDR3 spans 14 residues. Trimming pared 3 bases from V and 2 bases from J, leaving 8 bases between. The CDR3: CASSFQGRNQPQHF. The CDR3 nucleotides are TGTGCCAGCAGCTTTCAGGGGCGCAATCAGCCCCAGCATTTT. Variable domain in full (rest from reference TRBV11-1 and TRBJ1-5): EAEVAQSPRYKITEKSQAVAFWCDPISGHATLYWYRQILGQGPELLVQFQDESVVDDSQLPKDRFSAERLKGVDSTLKIQPAELGDSAMYLCASSFQGRNQPQHFGDGTRLSIL.

The chain links TRBV28 to TRBJ2-7, with D possibly being TRBD2 (6 bases). The CDR3 covers 15 residues. From germline, CDR1 is MDHEN and CDR2 SYDVKM. V was cut by 1 base and J by 4 bases, with 14 bases left in between. In nucleotides, the CDR3 is TGTGCCAGCAGTTTATTGGGGGGAGGTCTATACGAGCAGTACTTC. It specifies CASSLLGGGLYEQYF. Looking up the rest from reference TRBV28 and TRBJ2-7 gives the full variable domain: DVKVTQSSRYLVKRTGEKVFLECVQDMDHENMFWYRQDPGLGLRLIYFSYDVKMKEKGDIPEGYSVSREKKERFSLILESASTNQTSMYLCASSLLGGGLYEQYFGPGTRLTVT.

The rearrangement links TRBV18 to TRBJ1-5, with D possibly matching TRBD1 (5 bases). This CDR3 region has 14 residues. CDR1 is KGHSH, CDR2 LQKENI, per germline. V lost 2 bases and J lost 4, with 9 bases in between. The CDR3 nucleotides read TGTGCCAGCTCACCAGGTGGGGCAAATCAGCCCCAGCATTTT. Translated, it gives CASSPGGANQPQHF. Supplemented by reference TRBV18 and TRBJ1-5, the full variable domain reads NAGVMQNPRHLVRRRGQEARLRCSPMKGHSHVYWYRQLPEEGLKFMVYLQKENIIDESGMPKERFSAEFPKEGPSILRIQQVVRGDSAAYFCASSPGGANQPQHFGDGTRLSIL.

Worth noting for this clonotype: This could be a read error, since a much larger clone is one nucleotide away. The V call is TRBV7-2, the J call TRBJ1-2, with 8 bases matching TRBD1. The germline V gene has CDR1 SGHTA and CDR2 FQGNSA. After removal of 6 bases from V and 8 bases from J, the junction contained 11 bases not matched to a gene. The CDR3 covers 14 residues. CDR3 nucleotides: TGTACCAGCAGAACCGGGACAGGCACGGGAGGCTACACCTTC. Its translation: CTSRTGTGTGGYTF.